Following are 32 T cell receptor beta chains from one sample sequenced in a study of CD4 T cells in relation to SARS-CoV-2 and coronaviruses (dated by TCRdb to the early 2020s). No antigen has been identified for these receptors. Libraries were prepared through the immunoSEQ multiplex PCR assay. TCRdb took over this immuneACCESS table, retaining in-frame rearrangements with V and J assigned. Such tables are incomplete; in checked studies, under half of the missing clones stem from an unresolved V gene, and the remainder is unexplained. The sample table contains about 31,000 clones; only one count was recorded for more than 70% of them. The ten largest clones capture 9% to 15% of the sample. CD4+ T cells from unexposed donors were collected before the COVID-19 pandemic (2011-2018). The EasySep CD4+ T cell isolation kit was used to isolate CD4+ T cells once the cultures had run for nine to eleven days.

Sequences were obtained from CD4+ T cells from PBMCs, cultured in vitro. These receptors were obtained from a human donor in good health.

The chain joins TRBV3-1 (or the pseudogene TRBV3-2) to TRBJ2-5; TRBD2 aligns across 7 bases. V lost 3 bases to trimming and J lost 3 bases; unmatched junction nucleotides: 16. The CDR3 is made up of 18 amino acids. CDR1 is LGHDT and CDR2 is YNNKEL in the germline V gene (reference sequence). The CDR3 DNA is TGTGCCAGCAGCCATGATTCAGGAGGTGGCGGGGGTGAAGAGACCCAGTACTTC. Protein sequence: CASSHDSGGGGGEETQYF.

V usage is TRBV18 and J usage is TRBJ2-2; D is unclear. The germline V and J ends were trimmed by 1 base and 5 bases, with 11 bases remaining between them. The CDR3 has 15 residues. CDR1 and CDR2 from the germline V gene are KGHSH and LQKENI. The DNA of the CDR3 is TGTGCCAGCTCACCACGCGCCCCGGGTACCGGGGAGCTGTTTTTT. Its translation is CASSPRAPGTGELFF.

The V call is TRBV6-5, the J call TRBJ1-1; 7 bases agree with TRBD1. Germline values: CDR1 MNHEY, CDR2 SVGAGI. The CDR3 is made up of 14 amino acids. The junction had 5 bases not matched to a gene; V was cut back by 6 bases and J by 1 base. CDR3 DNA sequence: TGTGCCAGCAGAAACAGGGGAGGGAACACTGAAGCTTTCTTT. Protein product: CASRNRGGNTEAFF.

This chain joins TRBV7-9 and TRBJ2-1; the match to TRBD2 covers 10 bases. The CDR3 has 14 residues. V lost 6 bases, J lost 3 bases, and 2 bases stayed unmatched. CDR1 and CDR2 (germline): SEHNR, FQNEAQ (reference sequence). The CDR3 DNA follows: TGTGCCAGCAGGATAGCGGGGGGCTACAATGAGCAGTTCTTC. Encoded protein: CASRIAGGYNEQFF.

The chain links TRBV29-1 to TRBJ2-7; D gene ambiguous. V was trimmed by 4 bases and J by 1 base, leaving 14 bases between them. The CDR3 consists of 14 residues. Germline V gives CDR1 SQVTM, CDR2 ANQGSEA. CDR3 nucleotide sequence: TGCAGCGTTGCGGACGGTAGACTTTCCTACGAGCAGTACTTC. This sequence encodes CSVADGRLSYEQYF.

V is TRBV2 and J is TRBJ1-6; possible D gene TRBD1, 6 bases. V lost 6 bases and J lost 8, with 17 bases in between. CDR3 length: 15 residues. Germline values: CDR1 SNHLY, CDR2 FYNNEI. CDR3 sequence reads: CASRASGGPYSPLHF. DNA of the CDR3: TGTGCCAGCAGGGCCTCGGGGGGCCCCTATTCACCCCTCCACTTT.

CDR3 in DNA: TGTGCCAGCAGCTTAATCGGGTCGAACACTGAAGCTTTCTTT. Its translation is CASSLIGSNTEAFF. The rearrangement uses TRBV7-6 and TRBJ1-1; no clear D. The germline V gene encodes CDR1 SGHVS and CDR2 FNYEAQ. This CDR3 comprises 14 residues. V lost 2 bases, J lost 1 base, and 8 bases lay in between.

This clone was seen a handful of times. This chain connects TRBV18 to TRBJ2-1; TRBD2 aligns across 11 bases. Trimming took 3 bases from V and 9 from J; bases not matched to a gene: 7. The V gene's germline CDR1 is KGHSH and CDR2 LQKENI. The CDR3 spans 15 residues. The CDR3 coding sequence is TGTGCCAGCTCACCCAATAGCGGGGGGGCAGGTGAGCAGTTCTTC. Encoded protein: CASSPNSGGAGEQFF.

This clone was counted a few times. The V and J genes are TRBV25-1 and TRBJ1-1, with 8 bases lining up with TRBD1. J lost 4 bases, V lost 1 base, and 5 bases had no gene match. Per the germline V gene, CDR1 is MGHDK and CDR2 is SYGVNS. This CDR3 has 15 residues. The CDR3 DNA follows: TGTGCCAGCAGTGAATCGGGCAGGGGGCTCACTGAAGCTTTCTTT. Translation gives CASSESGRGLTEAFF.

The chain carries TRBV5-1 and TRBJ2-7; TRBD2 aligns across 7 bases. This CDR3 comprises 15 residues. V was clipped by 0 bases and J by 3 bases; unmatched bases: 6. Germline CDR1 and CDR2: SGHRS and YFSETQ. In DNA form, the CDR3 reads TGCGCCAGCAGCTTGGAGGGGAGGGCCTTCTACGAGCAGTACTTC. Residues: CASSLEGRAFYEQYF.

The chain has TRBV9 and TRBJ2-1; TRBD1 is a possible D gene (6 bases). CDR3 length: 14 amino acids. Trimming stripped 3 bases from V and 3 bases from J, with 10 bases between. Germline V CDR1 and CDR2: SGDLS, YYNGEE. Here the CDR3 reads CASSEQGRYNEQFF. The CDR3 nucleotides read TGTGCCAGCAGCGAACAGGGACGCTACAATGAGCAGTTCTTC.

The rearrangement links TRBV7-9 to TRBJ1-3, with 9 positions matching TRBD1. The V segment lost 5 bases and the J segment 7 bases; nucleotides outside the gene matches: 6. From germline, CDR1 is SEHNR and CDR2 FQNEAQ (reference sequence). This CDR3 has 14 amino acids. CDR3 region: CASSPGTGHNTIYF. The DNA of the CDR3 is TGTGCCAGCAGCCCCGGGACAGGGCACAACACCATATATTTT.

The chain carries TRBV19 and TRBJ1-4, with D perhaps TRBD1 (6 bases). Trimming took off 6 bases at V and 3 bases at J, with 14 bases between the two ends. The germline gives CDR1 LNHDA, CDR2 SQIVND (reference sequence). The CDR3 is 15 residues long. CDR3 loop: CASRRQGSPNEKLFF. The CDR3 DNA is TGTGCCAGTAGGCGCCAGGGGTCCCCTAATGAAAAACTGTTTTTT.

This clone was seen a handful of times. V usage is TRBV7-2 and J usage is TRBJ2-7; TRBD1 agrees at 10 bases. This CDR3 contains 15 residues. Germline CDR1 is SGHTA and CDR2 is FQGNSA. V was clipped by 2 bases and J by 6 bases; unmatched bases: 7. DNA of the CDR3: TGTGCCAGCAGCTTATTGAGGGGACAGGGGTCCGAGCAGTACTTC. It codes for CASSLLRGQGSEQYF. Using reference TRBV7-2 and TRBJ2-7 for the parts outside the CDR3, the full variable domain is GAGVSQSPSNKVTEKGKDVELRCDPISGHTALYWYRQSLGQGLEFLIYFQGNSAPDKSGLPSDRFSAERTGGSVSTLTIQRTQQEDSAVYLCASSLLRGQGSEQYFGPGTRLTVT.

The V gene is TRBV11-2, the J gene TRBJ1-3, with D unclear. Between the trimmed V and J ends, which lost 3 bases and 0 bases, there was a span of 6 bases. CDR1 SGHAT and CDR2 FQNNGV come from the germline V gene. CDR3 size: 14 residues. This chain's CDR3 is CASSLGYSGNTIYF. Here the CDR3 DNA reads TGTGCCAGCAGCTTGGGGTACTCTGGAAACACCATATATTTT.

This chain connects TRBV19 to TRBJ2-4, with TRBD1 as a possible D gene (7 bases). Trimming cost V 10 bases and J 0 bases, with 16 bases left between them. The CDR3 covers 15 residues. Germline V gives CDR1 LNHDA, CDR2 SQIVND (reference sequence). CDR3 bases: TGTGCCACTCAGCAGGGGGACTCAGCCAAAAACATTCAGTACTTC. Residues: CATQQGDSAKNIQYF. Full variable domain (remainder filled in from reference TRBV19 and TRBJ2-4): DGGITQSPKYLFRKEGQNVTLSCEQNLNHDAMYWYRQDPGQGLRLIYYSQIVNDFQKGDIAEGYSVSREKKESFPLTVTSAQKNPTAFYLCATQQGDSAKNIQYFGAGTRLSVL.

This chain connects TRBV29-1 to TRBJ2-2, with 9 bases identical to TRBD1. V was pared by 2 bases and J by 5 bases, with 6 bases of the junction left unmatched. The CDR3 has 15 residues. Looked up from germline, CDR1 is SQVTM and CDR2 is ANQGSEA. Written as DNA, the CDR3 is TGCAGCGTTGAAAGTTGGGACAGGGAAACCGGGGAGCTGTTTTTT. Its protein is CSVESWDRETGELFF.

This clone was detected only a few times. This chain links TRBV4-1 with TRBJ2-7; TRBD1 aligns across 12 bases. The J segment lost 3 bases and the V segment lost 5 bases, leaving 5 bases of the junction unmatched. CDR1 and CDR2 (germline): MGHRA, YSYEKL. There are 15 residues in the CDR3. The CDR3 nucleotides read TGCGCCAGCAGCGCGGGACAGGGGGCGAGCTACGAGCAGTACTTC. As protein: CASSAGQGASYEQYF.

By sample share, this clone is medium-sized. The chain links TRBV11-2 to TRBJ2-2; either TRBD1 or TRBD2 may supply D (5 bases each). V was cut by 5 bases and J by 3 bases, with 10 bases left in between. This CDR3 is built from 14 residues. CDR1 is SGHAT and CDR2 is FQNNGV in the germline V gene. The CDR3 sequence is CASSTGTYTGELFF. CDR3 coding DNA: TGTGCCAGCAGCACCGGGACCTACACCGGGGAGCTGTTTTTT. The full variable domain, in which reference TRBV11-2 and TRBJ2-2 provide the parts outside the CDR3, is EAGVAQSPRYKIIEKRQSVAFWCNPISGHATLYWYQQILGQGPKLLIQFQNNGVVDDSQLPKDRFSAERLKGVDSTLKIQPAKLEDSAVYLCASSTGTYTGELFFGEGSRLTVL.

This clone was seen more than once but under ten times. The genes are TRBV5-4 and TRBJ2-7; TRBD1 is a possible D gene (5 bases). Trimming pared 4 bases from V and 4 bases from J, leaving 27 bases between. This CDR3 is built from 18 residues. Germline CDR1 reads SGHNT; CDR2 reads YYREEE (reference sequence). The CDR3 coding sequence is TGTGCCAGCAGCAAAATAGAAGTAGGGGTGGGTTTGATTTACGAGCAGTACTTC. As protein: CASSKIEVGVGLIYEQYF.

The table lists this clone with a count of one. CDR3 sequence: CASSQEGGANVLTF. CDR3 coding DNA: TGCGCCAGCAGCCAAGAAGGAGGGGCCAACGTCCTGACTTTC. This rearrangement joins TRBV4-3 to TRBJ2-6; D gene uncertain. Trimming removed 0 bases at V and 4 bases at J, with 4 bases between. This CDR3 is built from 14 residues. The germline gives CDR1 LGHNA, CDR2 YSLEER.

The chain couples TRBV20-1 to TRBJ2-3, with 8 bases fitting TRBD1. Germline loops: CDR1 DFQATT, CDR2 SNEGSKA (reference sequence). CDR3 length: 11 residues. V was clipped by 6 bases and J by 5 bases; unmatched bases: 1. The CDR3 sequence is CSATGVDTQYF. In nucleotides, the CDR3 is TGCAGTGCGACAGGGGTAGATACGCAGTATTTT.

The rearrangement uses TRBV19 and TRBJ1-4; tentative D call: TRBD1 (5 bases). The V gene lost 5 bases and the J gene lost 8 bases, with 18 bases spanning the gap. Germline assignment: CDR1 LNHDA and CDR2 SQIVND (reference sequence). This CDR3 spans 15 amino acids. DNA of the CDR3: TGTGCCAGTAGTCCCTCCGGGACGCCTTGGGAAAAACTGTTTTTT. The encoded protein is CASSPSGTPWEKLFF.

DNA for the CDR3: TGTGCCAGCAGCTGGGGTAGCGGGATCAATGAGCAGTTCTTC. The encoded protein is CASSWGSGINEQFF. The chain couples TRBV7-2 to TRBJ2-1; 8 nucleotides match TRBD2. The CDR3 runs to 14 residues. Germline assignment: CDR1 SGHTA and CDR2 FQGNSA. The trim removed 4 bases at V and 6 bases at J, leaving 5 bases unmatched.

The chain employs TRBV2 and TRBJ2-1; 8 nucleotides agree with TRBD2. V dropped 4 bases and J dropped 6; count of bases not matched to a gene: 8. CDR1 is SNHLY and CDR2 is FYNNEI in the germline V gene. This CDR3 has 15 residues. The CDR3 coding sequence is TGTGCCAGCAGTGCCAGGACGGGGGGGGGCAATGAGCAGTTCTTC. It specifies CASSARTGGGNEQFF.

This rearrangement joins TRBV20-1 to TRBJ1-6; D unresolved. With 6 bases removed from V and 13 bases from J, the gap between germline ends came to 13 bases. This CDR3 has 11 amino acids. CDR1 DFQATT and CDR2 SNEGSKA come from the germline V gene (reference sequence). CDR3 loop: CSAAPRKPLHF. The CDR3 DNA is TGCAGTGCGGCACCCCGCAAGCCCCTCCACTTT.

The CDR3 nucleotides are TGCGCCAGCAGCTCAGGACAGTTCTCTGGAAACACCATATATTTT. Its protein product is CASSSGQFSGNTIYF. The chain carries TRBV5-1 and TRBJ1-3, with TRBD1 as a possible D gene (6 bases). The germline CDR1 and CDR2 sequences are SGHRS and YFSETQ. The CDR3 covers 15 residues. Trimming pared 3 bases from V and 0 bases from J, leaving 10 bases between.

The V gene is TRBV3-1 (or the pseudogene TRBV3-2), the J gene TRBJ2-7; D gene unclear. The CDR3 runs to 12 residues. Germline values: CDR1 LGHDT, CDR2 YNNKEL (reference sequence). Trimming removed 0 bases at V and 6 bases at J, with 6 bases between. The CDR3 sequence: CASSQDQAEQYF. The CDR3 nucleotides are TGTGCCAGCAGCCAAGATCAAGCCGAGCAGTACTTC.

The J gene is TRBJ2-7, the V gene TRBV23-1; 8 positions match TRBD1. TRBV23-1 is labeled an ORF, and its function is uncertain. The length of the CDR3 is 14 residues. With V trimmed by 4 bases and J by 0 bases, 2 bases remained unmatched. The CDR3 is CASSRDRSSYEQYF. CDR3 bases: TGCGCCAGCAGTCGGGACAGGAGCTCCTACGAGCAGTACTTC.

This clone has only a few counts. The chain combines TRBV5-4 with TRBJ2-1; D is perhaps TRBD1 (5 bases). V was shortened by 1 base and J by 9 bases, with 20 bases between the two germline ends. Germline V CDR1 and CDR2: SGHNT, YYREEE (reference sequence). The CDR3 has 16 residues. For the CDR3, the DNA is TGTGCCAGCAGCTTGAGAGGCCTCCAGGGAATAGGTGAGCAGTTCTTC. It is translated as CASSLRGLQGIGEQFF.

By its share, this clone is medium-sized. In nucleotides, the CDR3 is TGTGCCAGCAGTTACTCCCTGTTGCGGGGGTCCTACAATGAGCAGTTCTTC. It is translated as CASSYSLLRGSYNEQFF. This chain links TRBV6-2 or TRBV6-3 with TRBJ2-1; TRBD2 matches at 7 bases. The CDR3 covers 17 residues. CDR1 and CDR2 (germline): MNHEY, SVGEGT. Trimming took 0 bases from V and 1 from J; bases not matched to a gene: 6.

This CDR3 reads CACVTFLTNGYTF. CDR3 nucleotides: TGCGCCTGCGTGACATTTCTAACTAATGGCTACACCTTC. The V and J genes are TRBV5-1 and TRBJ1-2; D unresolved. In germline, CDR1 is SGHRS, CDR2 YFSETQ. The CDR3 is made up of 13 amino acids. V lost 10 bases and J lost 6, with 19 bases in between.